This T cell receptor beta chain emerged from a study of T cells in Graves' hyperthyroidism and ophthalmopathy. This clonotype was seen repeatedly, ten times or more. In the ophthalmopathy cohort, Clinical Activity Score was at least 3, NOSPECS grade at least 4, and duration under 3 months. The PBMCs were taken from around 9.1 ml of fresh peripheral blood. Authors of the study amplified TCR beta CDR3 regions from RNA transcripts. Initially, a first-round RT-PCR of the TCR CDR3 employed the HTBI primer set. One entry per CDR3 protein results from TCRdb running MiXCR on the multiplex PCR reads. The table records 500,000 to 750,000 distinct CDR3 sequences, about 14% of them present only once. The CDR3 contains 14 residues. CDR1 and CDR2 from the germline V gene are LGHDT and YNNKEL (reference sequence). V lost 0 bases and J lost 5; bases outside the gene matches: 3.

This receptor was identified in a woman in her late teens or twenties with Graves' ophthalmopathy. The chain couples TRBV3-1 to TRBJ1-1, with 7 bases that match TRBD1. Sample: blood. The CDR3 DNA sequence: TGTGCCAGCAGCCAAGATACAGGGGAGACTGAAGCTTTCTTT. The encoded protein is CASSQDTGETEAFF.